This T cell receptor beta chain is from a study of blood T cell repertoires in COVID-19. The data were produced by immunoSEQ multiplex PCR, yet TCRdb's version contains in-frame clones alone and is incomplete. The sample includes some 88,000 clones, around 88% of them seen just once. The V segment lost 0 bases and the J segment 0 bases; nucleotides outside the gene matches: 6. This CDR3 comprises 18 residues. CDR1 is MNHEY and CDR2 is SVGEGT in the germline V gene. Sequencing input: peripheral blood. The sequence derives from a man aged 55-75 years with acute or convalescent COVID-19. This rearrangement joins TRBV6-2 or TRBV6-3 to TRBJ2-1, with 9 bases fitting TRBD2. The CDR3 reads CASSYSAGGYSSYNEQFF. CDR3 nucleotide sequence: TGTGCCAGCAGTTACTCAGCGGGGGGCTACTCCTCCTACAATGAGCAGTTCTTC.